Following are 8 T cell receptor beta chains from one sample sequenced in a study of blood T cell repertoires in COVID-19. Here immunoSEQ multiplex PCR was the method, and the copy in TCRdb shows in-frame clones only, minus some. The top ten clones hold about 6% of a sample with 120,000 to 150,000 clones, 80% to 90% of them seen once. Material for sequencing was peripheral blood. Source of these receptors: a man older than 75 with acute or convalescent COVID-19.

With regard to this clone: Compared with germline, one end of the junction differs, possibly owing to a read error. The chain combines TRBV6-5 with TRBJ1-1, with D unresolved. The CDR3 contains 13 residues. The V gene's germline CDR1 is MNHEY and CDR2 SVGAGI. The CDR3 protein is CASSSTQNSEAFF. CDR3 nucleotides: TGTGCCAGCAGCTCAACACAGAACTCTGAAGCTTTCTTT.

This chain links TRBV18 with TRBJ2-7; D is perhaps TRBD1 (6 bases). CDR1 is KGHSH and CDR2 is LQKENI in the germline V gene. The CDR3 covers 14 residues. Between the trimmed V and J ends, which lost 3 bases and 4 bases, there was a span of 13 bases. The CDR3 region has the DNA TGTGCCAGCTCACCCCCAGGGGTCGGGTACGAGCAGTACTTC. Its protein product is CASSPPGVGYEQYF.

The chain is built from TRBV6-5 and TRBJ1-1; D unresolved. Trimming left V 6 bases short and J 3 bases short, with 14 bases between. The germline CDR1 and CDR2 sequences are MNHEY and SVGAGI. The CDR3 has 14 amino acids. CDR3 residues: CASRPTVAYTEAFF. In nucleotides, the CDR3 is TGTGCCAGCAGACCCACGGTTGCGTACACTGAAGCTTTCTTT.

This clone was counted once. The chain joins TRBV2 to TRBJ1-4; tentatively, D is TRBD1 (6 bases). This CDR3 spans 14 amino acids. Trimming pared 6 bases from V and 8 bases from J, leaving 16 bases between. Germline CDR1 is SNHLY and CDR2 is FYNNEI. The CDR3 protein is CASSTRGSWEKLFF. DNA for the CDR3: TGTGCCAGCAGCACCAGGGGCAGTTGGGAAAAACTGTTTTTT. Supplemented by reference TRBV2 and TRBJ1-4, the full variable domain reads EPEVTQTPSHQVTQMGQEVILRCVPISNHLYFYWYRQILGQKVEFLVSFYNNEISEKSEIFDDQFSVERPDGSNFTLKIRSTKLEDSAMYFCASSTRGSWEKLFFGSGTQLSVL.

This clone was seen a handful of times. The chain carries TRBV9 and TRBJ1-2; D uncertain. Per the germline V gene, CDR1 is SGDLS and CDR2 is YYNGEE. The CDR3 has 13 residues. V dropped 4 bases and J dropped 1 base, with 8 bases sitting between them. The CDR3 DNA follows: TGTGCCAGCAGCACCGCGCTTAACTATGGCTACACCTTC. This gives the protein CASSTALNYGYTF.

The chain employs TRBV28 and TRBJ1-2; a weak D match, TRBD1 (5 bases). The CDR3 length is 11 residues. CDR1 MDHEN and CDR2 SYDVKM come from the germline V gene. V lost 8 bases to trimming and J lost 8 bases, with 12 bases between them. The CDR3 sequence: CASSGMRGYTF. The CDR3, as DNA: TGTGCCAGCTCAGGGATGCGCGGCTACACCTTC.

This chain joins TRBV7-9 and TRBJ2-1, with 9 bases aligning to TRBD2. Trimming removed 5 bases from V and 3 bases from J; junction bases left unmatched: 5. The CDR3 length is 15 residues. Germline V gene data show CDR1 as SEHNR and CDR2 as FQNEAQ (reference sequence). The CDR3 sequence: CASSQGTSSYNEQFF. Written as DNA, the CDR3 is TGTGCCAGCAGCCAGGGGACTAGCAGCTACAATGAGCAGTTCTTC.

This chain links TRBV7-2 with TRBJ2-5; no clear D. Trimming removed 5 bases from V and 4 bases from J, with 8 bases in between. The CDR3 loop spans 12 amino acids. CDR1 is SGHTA and CDR2 is FQGNSA in the germline V gene. CDR3 DNA: TGTGCCAGCAGCGCCTTCGGAGAGACCCAGTACTTC. Amino acids: CASSAFGETQYF. Full variable domain (rest looked up from reference TRBV7-2 and TRBJ2-5): GAGVSQSPSNKVTEKGKDVELRCDPISGHTALYWYRQSLGQGLEFLIYFQGNSAPDKSGLPSDRFSAERTGGSVSTLTIQRTQQEDSAVYLCASSAFGETQYFGPGTRLLVL.